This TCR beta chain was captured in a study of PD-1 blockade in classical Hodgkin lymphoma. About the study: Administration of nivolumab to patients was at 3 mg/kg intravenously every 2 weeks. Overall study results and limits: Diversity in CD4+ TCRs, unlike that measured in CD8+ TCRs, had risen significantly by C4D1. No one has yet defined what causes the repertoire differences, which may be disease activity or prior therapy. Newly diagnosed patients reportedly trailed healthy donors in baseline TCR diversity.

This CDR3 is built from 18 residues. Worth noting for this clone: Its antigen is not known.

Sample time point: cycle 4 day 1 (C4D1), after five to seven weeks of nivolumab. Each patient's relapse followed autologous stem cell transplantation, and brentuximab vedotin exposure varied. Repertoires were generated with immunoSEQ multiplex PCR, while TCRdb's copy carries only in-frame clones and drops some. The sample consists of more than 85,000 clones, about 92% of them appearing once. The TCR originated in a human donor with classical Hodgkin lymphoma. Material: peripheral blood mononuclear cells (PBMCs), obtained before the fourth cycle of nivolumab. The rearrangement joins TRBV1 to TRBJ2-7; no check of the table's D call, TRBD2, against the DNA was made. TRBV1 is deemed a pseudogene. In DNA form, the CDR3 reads TGCACCAGCAGCCAAGGGACTAGCGGAAATGGGGCACCCTACGAGCAGTACTTC. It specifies CTSSQGTSGNGAPYEQYF.